Below, 20 T cell receptor beta chains from the same sample are listed, as sequenced in a study of tumor-infiltrating lymphocytes in primary liver carcinoma. Blood RNA originated from unsorted whole blood, with germline DNA additionally extracted. Starting from 450 to 500 ng of total RNA, TCR beta cDNA was produced with a primer in the constant region. Three nested multiplex PCR rounds, a slightly modified ARM-PCR, produced the libraries for TCR beta. The first two PCR rounds, roughly 10 cycles each, used TRBV1-TRBV30 forward primers and a C-beta reverse primer. A single record per CDR3 protein comes from TCRdb applying MiXCR to the multiplex PCR reads. Of hundreds of thousands of distinct CDR3 sequences listed, about 50% are singletons. Source material: peripheral blood. These receptors all stem from a woman in her twenties or thirties with primary liver carcinoma and hepatitis B virus infection.

Concerning this clonotype itself: Lacking the conserved final phenylalanine or tryptophan, this CDR3 likely reflects a read error. The limits of the CDR3 on the DNA are not certain, so only TCRdb's listed CDR3 is given. The chain has TRBV12-3 or TRBV12-4 and TRBJ2-2; the DNA was not used to check the table's D call, TRBD2. The CDR3 numbers 16 amino acids, ends counted. The CDR3 is CASSKRTSGRTGELSY.

This rearrangement joins TRBV28 to TRBJ1-2; 9 positions match TRBD1. V lost 6 bases to trimming and J lost 8 bases; unmatched junction nucleotides: 7. The CDR3 totals 13 residues. The V gene's germline CDR1 is MDHEN and CDR2 SYDVKM. CDR3 coding DNA: TGTGCCAGCAGACGCCGGGACAGGGAAGGCTACACCTTC. Translating gives CASRRRDREGYTF.

Concerning this clonotype: Being one base from a much bigger clone, this may be a read error. The chain has TRBV6-1 and TRBJ2-1; 8 bases fit TRBD2. The CDR3 extends over 15 amino acids. CDR1 is MNHNS, CDR2 SASEGT, per germline. This CDR3 is CASGEPGLVGHEQFF. The CDR3 DNA follows: TGTGCCAGCGGTGAGCCGGGACTAGTCGGCCATGAGCAGTTCTTC.

The chain has TRBV7-8 and TRBJ1-5; 8 bases map to TRBD1. Unmatched junction bases numbered 6, after V lost 5 bases and J lost 6 bases. Germline CDR1 SGHVS, CDR2 FQNEAQ. The CDR3 totals 14 residues. The CDR3, as DNA: TGTGCCAGCAGCATCGGACAGGGCCTTCAGCCCCAGCATTTT. This sequence encodes CASSIGQGLQPQHF.

V is TRBV19 and J is TRBJ2-2; D may be TRBD2 (5 bases). Germline loops: CDR1 LNHDA, CDR2 SQIVND (reference sequence). V lost 5 bases and J 10 bases, leaving 23 bases between the germline ends. This CDR3 contains 16 residues. CDR3 sequence: CASSRALGLSHEELFF. CDR3 nucleotides: TGTGCCAGTAGTCGCGCCCTCGGACTGTCTCACGAGGAGCTGTTTTTT.

This chain links TRBV4-1 with TRBJ1-2; 12 bases fit TRBD1. This CDR3 contains 16 residues. With V trimmed by 3 bases and J by 5 bases, 7 bases remained unmatched. The germline CDR1 and CDR2 sequences are MGHRA and YSYEKL. The CDR3 nucleotides are TGCGCCAGCAGCCACCGGGACAGGGGGCGCTCATATGGCTACACCTTC. The encoded protein is CASSHRDRGRSYGYTF.

A remark on this clonotype: The CDR3 end shows no conserved phenylalanine or tryptophan, and so a read error is likely. The chain uses TRBV14 and TRBJ1-5, with 11 bases aligning to TRBD1. Germline values: CDR1 SGHDN, CDR2 FVKESK. Trimming at V came to 3 bases and at J to 5 bases, leaving 3 bases not matched to a gene. CDR3 length: 15 amino acids. The CDR3 nucleotides are TGTGCCAGCAGCCATAGGGACAGGGGGTATCAGCCCCAGCATTTA. Translation: CASSHRDRGYQPQHL.

V and J are TRBV20-1 and TRBJ2-7; 9 bases map to TRBD2. V lost 3 bases to trimming and J lost 2 bases; unmatched junction nucleotides: 8. The germline V gene encodes CDR1 DFQATT and CDR2 SNEGSKA (reference sequence). The CDR3 is 15 amino acids. CDR3 bases: TGCAGTGCTAGGGGTGGGACTAGCAACGCCTACGAGCAGTACTTC. This translates into CSARGGTSNAYEQYF.

This chain joins TRBV5-1 and TRBJ2-1, with 14 bases identical to TRBD2. The ends lost 4 bases at V and 16 bases at J; junction bases unmatched: 7. Germline-derived CDR1 and CDR2 are SGHRS and YFSETQ. CDR3 length: 13 amino acids. Here the CDR3 reads CASSQGLAGGPFF. In DNA, the CDR3 is TGCGCCAGCAGCCAAGGACTAGCGGGAGGCCCTTTCTTC.

This clonotype appeared a single time. A much more abundant neighbour one base away suggests this may be a read error. This rearrangement joins TRBV12-3 or TRBV12-4 to TRBJ1-6; D gene uncertain. The CDR3 runs to 13 residues. The CDR3 nucleotides are TGTGCCAGCAAAACTGGGGTAAATTCACCCCCCCACTTT. Translated, it gives CASKTGVNSPPHF.

Turning to this clonotype: An end of the junction does not agree with germline; a read error may underlie this. This sequence joins TRBV6-2 or TRBV6-3 and TRBJ2-7; D is unresolved. The CDR3 is 14 residues long. Per germline, CDR1 MNHEY and CDR2 SVGEGT. The CDR3 coding sequence is TGTACCAGCAGCTATCCGATGAGCTCCTACGAGCAGTACTTC. Protein: CTSSYPMSSYEQYF.

The rearrangement uses TRBV7-9 and TRBJ1-1; no clear D gene. The CDR3 extends over 14 amino acids. Trimming removed 1 base from V and 1 base from J, with 7 bases in between. In germline, CDR1 is SEHNR, CDR2 FQNEAQ (reference sequence). The chain's CDR3 is CASSLGTRNTEAFF. The DNA of the CDR3 is TGTGCCAGCAGCTTAGGGACGAGGAACACTGAAGCTTTCTTT.

This chain connects TRBV5-6 to TRBJ1-2; D is ambiguous. There are 17 residues in the CDR3. Germline V lookup: CDR1 SGHDT, CDR2 YYEEEE. V was pared by 8 bases and J by 1 base, with 24 bases between. The CDR3 DNA follows: TGTGCCAGATCTCCAGGTCTGGATGTGGAGGGTAACTATGGCTACACCTTC. It encodes CARSPGLDVEGNYGYTF. Combining the CDR3 with reference TRBV5-6 and TRBJ1-2 gives the whole variable domain DAGVTQSPTHLIKTRGQQVTLRCSPKSGHDTVSWYQQALGQGPQFIFQYYEEEERQRGNFPDRFSGHQFPNYSSELNVNALLLGDSALYLCARSPGLDVEGNYGYTFGSGTRLTVV.

This rearrangement joins TRBV6-2 or TRBV6-3 to TRBJ2-2; D could derive from TRBD1 or TRBD2 (5 bases each). The CDR3 consists of 17 residues. The V gene's germline CDR1 is MNHEY and CDR2 SVGEGT. Trimming stripped 3 bases from V and 4 bases from J, with 18 bases between. CDR3 protein: CASSYPPRERGTGELFF. CDR3 DNA: TGTGCCAGCAGTTATCCCCCCAGGGAGAGAGGCACCGGGGAGCTGTTTTTT.

The table lists this clonotype with many counts. The chain couples TRBV11-2 to TRBJ2-1, with a weak D call TRBD1 (6 bases). The CDR3 extends over 14 amino acids. V gave up 5 bases and J gave up 15 bases, with 23 bases separating them. Germline assignment: CDR1 SGHAT and CDR2 FQNNGV. CDR3 nucleotide sequence: TGTGCCAGCAGCCCCCAAATGAGGGCAGGGGTCCGGTTCTTC. Its protein product is CASSPQMRAGVRFF.

This clonotype was seen a single time. With a much larger clone just one base away, this may be a read error. The CDR3 ends on some other residue instead of the conserved phenylalanine or tryptophan, so this is likely a read error. This rearrangement joins TRBV4-1 to TRBJ2-1, with 8 bases fitting TRBD1. The CDR3 contains 17 residues. CDR1 and CDR2 (germline): MGHRA, YSYEKL. J gave up 5 bases and V 3 bases, and 12 bases lay outside the gene matches. The CDR3 loop reads CASSHPRQGPYHNEQFL. The CDR3 nucleotides are TGCGCCAGCAGCCACCCACGACAGGGGCCTTATCACAATGAGCAGTTCTTA.

Details on this clonotype: This could be a read error, since a much larger clone is one nucleotide away. The CDR3 DNA reads as TGCAGCCCTGAATGGGTCGGGAGAGAGGGGGCTCGCACAGATACGCAGTATTTT. Residues: CSPEWVGREGARTDTQYF. The chain couples TRBV29-1 to TRBJ2-3; TRBD1 is a possible D gene (7 bases). Trimming took off 8 bases at V and 1 base at J, with 28 bases between the two ends. The CDR3 covers 18 residues. Per the germline V gene, CDR1 is SQVTM and CDR2 is ANQGSEA.

In regard to this clonotype: Given a much more abundant clone one base away, this may be a read error. The chain combines TRBV4-2 with TRBJ2-6, with no clear D. CDR1 and CDR2 from the germline V gene are LGHNA and YNFKEQ. CDR3 size: 16 residues. CDR3 sequence reads: CAGSQELVGGANVLTF. For the CDR3, the DNA is TGTGCCGGCAGCCAAGAATTGGTCGGGGGGGCCAACGTCCTGACTTTC.

As regards this clonotype: The germline gene is not matched at one end of the junction; a read error may be the cause. This chain uses TRBV29-1 with TRBJ2-7, with TRBD1 as a possible D gene (6 bases). Germline V gives CDR1 SQVTM, CDR2 ANQGSEA. The length of the CDR3 is 15 residues. CDR3 region: CSIEEAQGKDYEQYF. The CDR3 DNA reads as TGCAGCATTGAAGAAGCACAGGGAAAAGACTACGAGCAGTACTTC.

Notes on this clonotype: This sequence may be a read error, since a much larger clone differs from it by one base. The rearrangement joins TRBV6-2 or TRBV6-3 to TRBJ2-1; 12 nucleotides agree with TRBD2. CDR3 length equals 18 residues. From germline, CDR1 is MNHEY and CDR2 SVGEGT. The CDR3 region is CASSYRLAGEAHRNEQSF. CDR3 DNA sequence: TGTGCCAGCAGTTACCGACTAGCGGGAGAGGCCCACCGCAATGAGCAGTCCTTC.